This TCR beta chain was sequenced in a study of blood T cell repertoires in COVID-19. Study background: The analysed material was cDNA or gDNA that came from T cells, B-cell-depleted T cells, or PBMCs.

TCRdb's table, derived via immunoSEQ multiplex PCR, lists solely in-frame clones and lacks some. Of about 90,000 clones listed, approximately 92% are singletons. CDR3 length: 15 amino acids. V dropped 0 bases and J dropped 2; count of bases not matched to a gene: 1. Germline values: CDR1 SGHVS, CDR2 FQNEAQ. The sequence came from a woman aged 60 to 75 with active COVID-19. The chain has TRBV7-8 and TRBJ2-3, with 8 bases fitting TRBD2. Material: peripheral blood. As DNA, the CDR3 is TGTGCCAGCAGCTTAGCTAGCGGGACCACAGATACGCAGTATTTT. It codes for CASSLASGTTDTQYF.